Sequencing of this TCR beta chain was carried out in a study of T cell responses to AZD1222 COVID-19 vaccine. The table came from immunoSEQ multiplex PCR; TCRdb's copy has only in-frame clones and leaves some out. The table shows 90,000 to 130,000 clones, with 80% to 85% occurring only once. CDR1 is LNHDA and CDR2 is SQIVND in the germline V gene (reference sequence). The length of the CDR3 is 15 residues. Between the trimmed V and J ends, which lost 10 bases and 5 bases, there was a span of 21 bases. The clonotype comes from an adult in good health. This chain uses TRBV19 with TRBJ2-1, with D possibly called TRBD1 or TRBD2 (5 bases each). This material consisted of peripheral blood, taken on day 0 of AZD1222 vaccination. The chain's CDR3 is CATASPGRTHNEQFF. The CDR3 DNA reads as TGTGCCACCGCCTCCCCGGGACGGACACACAATGAGCAGTTCTTC.